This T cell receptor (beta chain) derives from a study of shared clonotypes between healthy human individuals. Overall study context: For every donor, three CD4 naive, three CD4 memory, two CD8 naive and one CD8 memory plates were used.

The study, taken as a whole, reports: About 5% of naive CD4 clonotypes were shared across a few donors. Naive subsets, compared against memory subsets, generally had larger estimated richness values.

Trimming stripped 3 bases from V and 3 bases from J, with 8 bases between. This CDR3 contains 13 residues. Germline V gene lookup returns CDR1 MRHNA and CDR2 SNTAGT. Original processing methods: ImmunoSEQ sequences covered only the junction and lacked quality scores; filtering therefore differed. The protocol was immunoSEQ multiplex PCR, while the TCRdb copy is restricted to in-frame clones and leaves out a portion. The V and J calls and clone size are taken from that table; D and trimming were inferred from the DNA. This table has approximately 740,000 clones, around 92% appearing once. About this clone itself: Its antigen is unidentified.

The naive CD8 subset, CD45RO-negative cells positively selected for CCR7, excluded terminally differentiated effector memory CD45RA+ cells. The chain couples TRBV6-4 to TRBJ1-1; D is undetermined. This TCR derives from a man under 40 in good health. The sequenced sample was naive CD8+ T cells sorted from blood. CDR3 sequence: CASSETRHTEAFF. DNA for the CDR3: TGTGCCAGCAGTGAAACCCGGCACACTGAAGCTTTCTTT.